The 21 T cell receptor beta chains listed next were all sequenced from one sample in a study of neoadjuvant anti-PD-1 for oral cavity cancer (dated by TCRdb to about 2021). The intended sense of this specimen's time point label: after neoadjuvant nivolumab, at surgical resection. The library was generated by the immunoSEQ multiplex PCR assay. The immuneACCESS repertoire file appears here via TCRdb, limited to in-frame rearrangements. These files lack a portion of the clones; in checked studies, under half of the deficit traces to unresolved V genes, and the cause of the others is not known. For this sample the table gives over 30,000 clones, of which roughly 80% were detected only once. Around 3.7% of the sample lies in the top ten. Source: PBMCs, taken after nivolumab (anti-PD-1) treatment. Receptors originate from a person between 35 and 79 years old with oral cavity squamous cell carcinoma.

V gene TRBV7-2 combines with J gene TRBJ2-2; 9 nucleotides agree with TRBD2. The CDR3 length is 16 residues. CDR1 and CDR2 from the germline V gene are SGHTA and FQGNSA. J was trimmed by 2 bases and V by 1 base; bases with no gene match: 2. This CDR3 is CASSLGSGGNTGELFF. DNA of the CDR3: TGTGCCAGCAGCTTAGGTAGCGGGGGAAACACCGGGGAGCTGTTTTTT. The variable domain in full, with the rest retrieved from reference TRBV7-2 and TRBJ2-2, is GAGVSQSPSNKVTEKGKDVELRCDPISGHTALYWYRQSLGQGLEFLIYFQGNSAPDKSGLPSDRFSAERTGGSVSTLTIQRTQQEDSAVYLCASSLGSGGNTGELFFGEGSRLTVL.

The chain is built from TRBV29-1 and TRBJ2-6; D may be TRBD1 (5 bases). Deletions cut 4 bases from V and 0 bases from J, with 19 bases between. This CDR3 spans 18 amino acids. Germline V gene data show CDR1 as SQVTM and CDR2 as ANQGSEA. For the CDR3, the DNA is TGCAGCGTTGGGTTGTCATGGGGCTCCAACTCTGGGGCCAACGTCCTGACTTTC. Translated: CSVGLSWGSNSGANVLTF.

The chain links TRBV10-3 to TRBJ1-6; D not resolved. The CDR3 is made up of 15 amino acids. CDR1 ENHRY and CDR2 SYGVKD come from the germline V gene. Trimming took 0 bases from V and 10 from J, leaving 13 bases between them. CDR3 sequence (DNA): TGTGCCATCAGTGAGTCGTGGACCAACAGCTCACCCCTCCACTTT. This codes for CAISESWTNSSPLHF.

J is TRBJ1-1 and V is TRBV7-9; no definite D call. Deletions cut 5 bases from V and 2 bases from J, with 18 bases between. This CDR3 is built from 16 residues. CDR1 SEHNR and CDR2 FQNEAQ come from the germline V gene (reference sequence). As DNA, the CDR3 is TGTGCCAGCAGCCCCCTTAGCGGGCTAGGAAACACTGAAGCTTTCTTT. The encoded protein is CASSPLSGLGNTEAFF.

The rearrangement uses TRBV5-1 and TRBJ1-2; D is ambiguous. Germline V gene sequence: CDR1 SGHRS, CDR2 YFSETQ. V was pared by 3 bases and J by 5 bases, with 11 bases between. The CDR3 runs to 13 residues. CDR3 region: CASSSGILYGYTF. As DNA, the CDR3 is TGCGCCAGCAGCTCCGGGATTTTGTATGGCTACACCTTC.

The chain employs TRBV7-3 and TRBJ1-2; TRBD1 might be the D (5 bases). Germline assignment: CDR1 SGHTA and CDR2 FQGTGA. V lost 0 bases and J 7 bases, leaving 9 bases between the germline ends. The CDR3 is 13 residues long. CDR3 sequence reads: CASSLTGTSGYTF. The CDR3 DNA sequence: TGTGCCAGCAGCTTAACGGGGACTAGTGGCTACACCTTC.

The V gene is TRBV6-5, the J gene TRBJ1-3, with no clear D. The length of the CDR3 is 12 residues. CDR1 is MNHEY and CDR2 is SVGAGI in the germline V gene. V lost 6 bases and J lost 4, with 7 bases in between. In DNA form, the CDR3 reads TGTGCCAGCAGGGGCGTAGGAAACACCATATATTTT. This codes for CASRGVGNTIYF.

This clone was detected only once. The rearrangement uses TRBV6-1 and TRBJ1-4; D unclear. The CDR3 has 15 residues. CDR1 and CDR2 from the germline V gene are MNHNS and SASEGT. Trimming removed 6 bases from V and 0 bases from J, with 11 bases in between. The CDR3 here is CASSETLATNEKLFF. The CDR3 DNA follows: TGTGCCAGCAGCGAAACACTAGCAACTAATGAAAAACTGTTTTTT.

The chain couples TRBV4-3 to TRBJ2-4, with 8 bases aligning to TRBD2. Germline V CDR1 and CDR2: LGHNA, YSLEER. Trimming took 0 bases from V and 7 from J; bases not matched to a gene: 11. CDR3 size: 17 residues. CDR3 amino acids: CASSQDPGGAGRNIQYF. In DNA form, the CDR3 reads TGCGCCAGCAGCCAAGATCCGGGGGGGGCGGGTCGGAACATTCAGTACTTC.

This chain connects TRBV4-3 to TRBJ1-2; 8 bases line up with TRBD1. V shed 2 bases, J shed 4 bases, and the junction held 6 bases outside the gene matches. Germline CDR1 and CDR2: LGHNA and YSLEER. This CDR3 region has 15 residues. DNA of the CDR3: TGCGCCAGCAGCCAATTCGTAGGACAGGGCTATGGCTACACCTTC. This codes for CASSQFVGQGYGYTF.

This clone showed up just a few times. CDR3 sequence: CASINYGYTF. The CDR3 bases are TGTGCCAGCATCAACTATGGCTACACCTTC. The chain employs TRBV2 and TRBJ1-2; D remains unclear. The germline V gene encodes CDR1 SNHLY and CDR2 FYNNEI. The CDR3 sequence is 10 residues long. V was clipped by 7 bases and J by 2 bases, with 2 bases between them.

The chain employs TRBV7-2 and TRBJ1-2, with D maybe TRBD1 (6 bases). Trimming removed 0 bases from V and 8 bases from J, with 19 bases in between. The CDR3 contains 16 residues. In germline, CDR1 is SGHTA, CDR2 FQGNSA. CDR3 sequence reads: CASSLAEVGGPRGYTF. In nucleotides, the CDR3 is TGTGCCAGCAGCTTAGCGGAGGTGGGGGGCCCTCGAGGCTACACCTTC.

This clone was picked up a small number of times. This sequence joins TRBV7-6 and TRBJ2-3, with D unresolved. Trimming took 5 bases from V and 6 from J, leaving 9 bases between them. CDR1 SGHVS and CDR2 FNYEAQ come from the germline V gene. CDR3 length: 12 amino acids. The DNA for the CDR3 is TGTGCCAGCAGCCTACCACAGGATACGCAGTATTTT. Residues: CASSLPQDTQYF. Full variable domain (rest looked up from reference TRBV7-6 and TRBJ2-3): GAGVSQSPRYKVTKRGQDVALRCDPISGHVSLYWYRQALGQGPEFLTYFNYEAQQDKSGLPNDRFSAERPEGSISTLTIQRTEQRDSAMYRCASSLPQDTQYFGPGTRLTVL.

The V gene is TRBV6-1, the J gene TRBJ1-3; perhaps TRBD1 as D (5 bases). V lost 0 bases, J lost 1 base, and 7 bases lay in between. The CDR3 spans 15 residues. Germline V gene lookup returns CDR1 MNHNS and CDR2 SASEGT. CDR3 sequence: CASSEAGESGNTIYF. The CDR3 DNA follows: TGTGCCAGCAGTGAAGCAGGGGAGTCTGGAAACACCATATATTTT.

This chain joins TRBV5-1 and TRBJ2-1; maybe TRBD1 (5 bases). The CDR3 extends over 12 amino acids. Looked up from germline, CDR1 is SGHRS and CDR2 is YFSETQ. Trimming took 4 bases from V and 6 from J, leaving 8 bases between them. CDR3 in amino acids: CASSQTVNEQFF. In DNA, the CDR3 is TGCGCCAGCAGCCAGACAGTCAATGAGCAGTTCTTC.

The V call is TRBV7-9, the J call TRBJ2-4, with TRBD2 as a possible D gene (6 bases). V was pared by 1 base and J by 1 base, with 8 bases between. CDR3 length: 15 residues. CDR1 SEHNR and CDR2 FQNEAQ come from the germline V gene (reference sequence). CDR3 amino acids: CASSLGLAAKNIQYF. The CDR3 bases are TGTGCCAGCAGCTTAGGTCTAGCGGCCAAAAACATTCAGTACTTC.

The J gene is TRBJ2-4, the V gene TRBV6-9; D is perhaps TRBD1 or TRBD2 (5 bases each). V was clipped by 2 bases and J by 1 base, with 15 bases between them. Germline CDR1 and CDR2: MNHGY and SVAAGI. There are 17 residues in the CDR3. The CDR3 is CASSYGERGWAKNIQYF. The CDR3 nucleotides are TGTGCCAGCAGTTATGGGGAGAGGGGATGGGCCAAAAACATTCAGTACTTC.

This clone was detected only once. The chain combines TRBV7-9 with TRBJ2-7; 7 bases line up with TRBD1. This CDR3 spans 13 amino acids. Per the germline V gene, CDR1 is SEHNR and CDR2 is FQNEAQ (reference sequence). V dropped 5 bases and J dropped 2; count of bases not matched to a gene: 3. The CDR3 loop is CASSGDSTYEQYF. In DNA, the CDR3 is TGTGCCAGCAGCGGGGACAGCACCTACGAGCAGTACTTC.

The rearrangement joins TRBV7-2 to TRBJ1-6; TRBD1 might be the D (6 bases). The CDR3 consists of 17 residues. CDR1 and CDR2 from the germline V gene are SGHTA and FQGNSA. Trimming shortened V by 2 bases and J by 7 bases, and 18 bases separated the two germline ends. The DNA of the CDR3 is TGTGCCAGCAGCTTAATCTGGGGGGCTATAGGGAATTCACCCCTCCACTTT. Its protein product is CASSLIWGAIGNSPLHF.

This chain connects TRBV7-9 to TRBJ2-5; D may be TRBD1 (5 bases). The ends were cut back, 7 bases at V and 0 bases at J, with 9 bases in the middle. This CDR3 has 13 amino acids. The V gene's germline CDR1 is SEHNR and CDR2 FQNEAQ (reference sequence). The CDR3 region has the DNA TGTGCCAGCATTGGGGCTAACCAAGAGACCCAGTACTTC. This gives the protein CASIGANQETQYF.

The rearrangement joins TRBV7-8 to TRBJ2-5, with TRBD2 as a possible D gene (5 bases). From germline, CDR1 is SGHVS and CDR2 FQNEAQ. The CDR3 sequence is 14 residues long. The ends were cut back, 3 bases at V and 4 bases at J, with 12 bases in the middle. The CDR3, as DNA: TGTGCCAGCAGCTTCATAGGCCTAGCAGAGACCCAGTACTTC. Translating gives CASSFIGLAETQYF.